This record covers a single TCR beta chain. This entry comes from a study of blood T cell repertoires in COVID-19. Across the study: Samples came from the United States, Italy and Spain, spanning acute and convalescent COVID-19. The cDNA or gDNA used as material had been derived from T cells, B-cell-depleted T cells, or PBMCs.

Original methodology: Using reference gene primer amplification, nucleated cell counts were estimated. Here immunoSEQ multiplex PCR was the method, and the copy in TCRdb shows in-frame clones only, minus some. The V and J calls and the clone size are those of that table, but D and trimming were determined from the DNA. The table has fewer than 250,000 clones, roughly 86% seen once; the top ten hold about 12%. V was trimmed by 2 bases and J by 5 bases, leaving 9 bases between them. Germline CDR1 is LGHNA and CDR2 is YSLEER. This CDR3 region has 13 residues. The sequencing input was peripheral blood. This TCR was recovered from a woman aged 40 to 50 with acute or convalescent COVID-19. The chain uses TRBV4-3 and TRBJ2-5; no clear D. CDR3 protein: CASSQLVGETQYF. CDR3 DNA sequence: TGCGCCAGCAGCCAATTAGTCGGTGAGACCCAGTACTTC.